The sequence of this T cell receptor beta chain was determined in a study of T-cell reconstitution after alpha-beta-depleted transplantation in children. Unique molecular identifiers were incorporated when the TCRbeta library was constructed. A single record per CDR3 protein comes from TCRdb applying MiXCR to the PCR reads. The sample contains under 85,000 distinct CDR3 sequences, roughly 20% of which appear only once. Germline V lookup: CDR1 SEHNR, CDR2 FQNEAQ (reference sequence). This CDR3 is 12 amino acids long. Deletions cut 5 bases from V and 9 bases from J, with 11 bases between. Overall study results and limits: At one year after transplant, newly produced T cells mostly accounted for T-cell counts and diversity.

Concerning this clonotype itself: Its antigen is currently unknown.

This sample comprised PBMCs, mostly from graft donor cells, obtained 360 days after TCRalphabeta/CD19-depleted stem cell transplant. The J gene is TRBJ2-1, the V gene TRBV7-9; D remains ambiguous. The origin of this receptor is a male patient aged 2 to 10 who had a stem cell transplant for acute lymphoblastic leukemia, so the T cells may come from the graft donor. Written as DNA, the CDR3 is TGTGCCAGCAGCCCCGCCGGGCGTGAGCAGTTCTTC. Amino acids: CASSPAGREQFF. Together with reference TRBV7-9 and TRBJ2-1, the CDR3 gives the full variable domain: DTGVSQNPRHKITKRGQNVTFRCDPISEHNRLYWYRQTLGQGPEFLTYFQNEAQLEKSRLLSDRFSAERPKGSFSTLEIQRTEQGDSAMYLCASSPAGREQFFGPGTRLTVL.